This T cell receptor beta chain was sequenced for a study of T-cell reconstitution after alpha-beta-depleted transplantation in children. V shed 2 bases and J shed 7 bases, with 11 bases lying between them. CDR3 size: 12 residues. CDR1 is SQVTM, CDR2 ANQGSEA, per germline. Unique molecular identifiers were used to barcode this TCRbeta library. One entry per CDR3 protein results from TCRdb running MiXCR on the PCR reads. The sample carries fewer than 4,500 distinct CDR3 sequences, roughly 23% recorded once. This clonotype came up many times. The chain employs TRBV29-1 and TRBJ1-2; D is unresolved. The TCR sequence derives from a boy in the first two years of life who had a stem cell transplant for acute myeloid leukemia, so the T cells may come from the graft donor. The source was PBMCs, mostly from graft donor cells, collected 60 days after TCRalphabeta/CD19-depleted stem cell transplant. CDR3 in DNA: TGCAGCGTTGAAAAGGTTTGGGTTGGCTACACCTTC. Residues: CSVEKVWVGYTF.